Below, 28 T cell receptor beta chains from the same sample are listed, as sequenced in a study of T-cell memory formation after mild COVID-19. From the 5' RACE reads, TCRdb called clonotypes with MiXCR, one entry per CDR3 protein. The sample lists hundreds of thousands of distinct CDR3 sequences; approximately 25% were seen once. Sequencing was performed on PBMCs or a T cell subset sorted from them (not recorded which). All receptors come from an adult woman who had mild COVID-19 (a few samples of this study predate the infection). Cell type and time point are not known.

This clonotype has more than one count but fewer than ten. J is TRBJ2-5 and V is TRBV5-1; D might be TRBD1 or TRBD2, each matching 5 bases. V was cut by 4 bases and J by 0 bases, with 10 bases left in between. This CDR3 is built from 14 residues. CDR1 is SGHRS and CDR2 is YFSETQ in the germline V gene. CDR3 sequence: CASSTGTHQETQYF. The CDR3 DNA is TGCGCCAGCAGCACCGGGACCCACCAAGAGACCCAGTACTTC.

This clonotype turned up a few times. The chain joins TRBV3-1 to TRBJ1-5; TRBD1 agrees at 8 bases. CDR3 size: 14 residues. Germline CDR1 LGHDT, CDR2 YNNKEL (reference sequence). Trimming removed 6 bases from V and 4 bases from J; junction bases left unmatched: 5. The CDR3 DNA reads TGTGCCAGCAGTCAAACAGGGGGGAATCAGCCCCAGCATTTT. Amino acid sequence: CASSQTGGNQPQHF.

The chain has TRBV7-9 and TRBJ1-3; no clear D. With 1 base removed from V and 1 base from J, the gap between germline ends came to 11 bases. The length of the CDR3 is 16 residues. In germline, CDR1 is SEHNR, CDR2 FQNEAQ (reference sequence). Written as DNA, the CDR3 is TGTGCCAGCAGCTTAGTTCAAAGGGCATCTGGAAACACCATATATTTT. It codes for CASSLVQRASGNTIYF.

This clonotype turned up a few times. This chain uses TRBV5-1 with TRBJ1-2; no clear D. V was shortened by 2 bases and J by 6 bases, with 11 bases between the two germline ends. This CDR3 region has 13 residues. Germline V gene lookup returns CDR1 SGHRS and CDR2 YFSETQ. CDR3 DNA: TGCGCCAGCAGCTTTGAAGGAGGCGATGGCTACACCTTC. Its translation: CASSFEGGDGYTF.

This clonotype appeared a few times. The chain recombines TRBV24-1 with TRBJ2-3, with TRBD2 identical over 7 bases. The CDR3 consists of 15 residues. Germline CDR1 KGHDR, CDR2 SFDVKD. Losses at the gene ends were 0 bases for V and 6 bases for J; bases not matched to a gene: 5. CDR3: CATSDLAGEEDTQYF. The DNA of the CDR3 is TGTGCCACCAGTGATTTGGCGGGAGAGGAGGATACGCAGTATTTT.

This clonotype was detected only a few times. The J gene is TRBJ1-2, the V gene TRBV5-1; 8 positions match TRBD1. The CDR3 is 13 residues long. V gave up 4 bases and J gave up 6 bases; unmatched junction bases: 5. Germline loops: CDR1 SGHRS, CDR2 YFSETQ. For the CDR3, the DNA is TGCGCCAGCAGCGGACAGGGTCTTGATGGCTACACCTTC. It translates to CASSGQGLDGYTF.

This chain connects TRBV20-1 to TRBJ2-3; 11 bases agree with TRBD2. Germline V gives CDR1 DFQATT, CDR2 SNEGSKA (reference sequence). The V and J ends lost 1 base and 4 bases, in that order; junction bases with no gene match: 7. The CDR3 contains 16 residues. The CDR3 protein is CSARAGLAGGADTQYF. The CDR3 DNA follows: TGCAGTGCTAGAGCGGGGCTAGCGGGGGGTGCAGATACGCAGTATTTT.

This clonotype was detected once. The chain links TRBV29-1 to TRBJ1-2; D is ambiguous. Trimming removed 8 bases at V and 8 bases at J, with 18 bases between. CDR3 length equals 12 residues. Germline CDR1 reads SQVTM; CDR2 reads ANQGSEA. CDR3 nucleotide sequence: TGCAGCTTAGGAGATGGCCTCAGGGGCTACACCTTC. Amino acids: CSLGDGLRGYTF.

The V gene is TRBV18, the J gene TRBJ2-7; 10 bases match TRBD1. V lost 8 bases, J lost 12 bases, and 16 bases stayed unmatched. The V gene's germline CDR1 is KGHSH and CDR2 LQKENI. The CDR3 length is 14 residues. CDR3 residues: CASALGQGNPMRYF. CDR3 coding DNA: TGTGCCAGCGCACTGGGACAGGGGAATCCAATGCGGTACTTC.

V usage is TRBV7-6 and J usage is TRBJ2-1; a weak D match, TRBD2 (6 bases). The germline V gene encodes CDR1 SGHVS and CDR2 FNYEAQ. The CDR3 consists of 13 residues. Trimming took 6 bases from V and 6 from J, leaving 12 bases between them. This CDR3 is CASSRDLSNEQFF. CDR3 DNA sequence: TGTGCCAGCAGTCGGGACTTGAGCAATGAGCAGTTCTTC. Variable domain in full (rest from reference TRBV7-6 and TRBJ2-1): GAGVSQSPRYKVTKRGQDVALRCDPISGHVSLYWYRQALGQGPEFLTYFNYEAQQDKSGLPNDRFSAERPEGSISTLTIQRTEQRDSAMYRCASSRDLSNEQFFGPGTRLTVL.

V gene TRBV6-2 or TRBV6-3 combines with J gene TRBJ2-3; D not resolved. The V end lost 2 bases, the J end lost 6 bases, and 9 bases lay between the germline ends. This CDR3 is built from 13 residues. Germline V gene lookup returns CDR1 MNHEY and CDR2 SVGEGT. CDR3 amino acids: CASSYGPPDTQYF. The CDR3 DNA reads TGTGCCAGCAGTTACGGTCCCCCGGATACGCAGTATTTT.

This clonotype was picked up many times. The chain links TRBV5-6 to TRBJ2-2; 10 positions match TRBD2. CDR3 length: 16 residues. Germline lookup yields CDR1 SGHDT and CDR2 YYEEEE. The V gene end was trimmed by 1 base and the J gene end by 5 bases; junction bases not matched to a gene: 5. CDR3 sequence (DNA): TGTGCCAGCAGCTTGTCTTCGGGACTAGCGACCGGGGAGCTGTTTTTT. Translation: CASSLSSGLATGELFF. The variable domain in full, with the rest retrieved from reference TRBV5-6 and TRBJ2-2, is DAGVTQSPTHLIKTRGQQVTLRCSPKSGHDTVSWYQQALGQGPQFIFQYYEEEERQRGNFPDRFSGHQFPNYSSELNVNALLLGDSALYLCASSLSSGLATGELFFGEGSRLTVL.

This clonotype has a handful of counts. V is TRBV7-9 and J is TRBJ2-5; TRBD2 matches at 12 bases. Germline V gene sequence: CDR1 SEHNR, CDR2 FQNEAQ (reference sequence). This CDR3 spans 14 amino acids. V was pared by 5 bases and J by 9 bases, with 7 bases of the junction left unmatched. CDR3 in amino acids: CASSLTSGGSPQYF. In DNA, the CDR3 is TGTGCCAGCAGCCTTACTAGCGGGGGGTCGCCCCAGTACTTC.

The chain couples TRBV4-1 to TRBJ1-1; 9 nucleotides line up with TRBD1. Germline-derived CDR1 and CDR2 are MGHRA and YSYEKL. Unmatched junction bases numbered 3, after V lost 4 bases and J lost 3 bases. The CDR3 sequence is 14 residues long. The CDR3 here is CASSRDRGYTEAFF. In DNA form, the CDR3 reads TGCGCCAGCAGCCGCGACAGGGGGTACACTGAAGCTTTCTTT.

The DNA of the CDR3 is TGTGCCACCTCTCGGGGGAACTATGGCTACACCTTC. This sequence encodes CATSRGNYGYTF. V is TRBV24-1 and J is TRBJ1-2, with a possible D match to TRBD1 (5 bases). The CDR3 runs 12 residues. Per germline, CDR1 KGHDR and CDR2 SFDVKD. V was shortened by 9 bases and J by 2 bases, with 9 bases between the two germline ends.

This sequence joins TRBV5-1 and TRBJ1-6; 7 bases match TRBD1. Trimming took 0 bases from V and 0 from J; bases not matched to a gene: 6. The germline V gene encodes CDR1 SGHRS and CDR2 YFSETQ. This CDR3 comprises 18 residues. The CDR3 DNA follows: TGCGCCAGCAGCTTGGACGGGACAGCCAACTCCTATAATTCACCCCTCCACTTT. Residues: CASSLDGTANSYNSPLHF. Complete variable domain (other parts from reference TRBV5-1 and TRBJ1-6): KAGVTQTPRYLIKTRGQQVTLSCSPISGHRSVSWYQQTPGQGLQFLFEYFSETQRNKGNFPGRFSGRQFSNSRSEMNVSTLELGDSALYLCASSLDGTANSYNSPLHFGNGTRLTVT.

In this sample, this clonotype turned up a few times. The chain has TRBV6-6 and TRBJ2-3; 12 bases agree with TRBD2. The CDR3 has 17 amino acids. Germline CDR1 MNHNY, CDR2 SVGAGI (reference sequence). The V segment lost 5 bases and the J segment 2 bases; nucleotides outside the gene matches: 8. The CDR3 sequence is CASSSGLAGPPTDTQYF. The CDR3 DNA sequence: TGTGCCAGCAGTAGCGGACTAGCGGGACCACCCACAGATACGCAGTATTTT.

V and J are TRBV6-6 and TRBJ2-3; 13 positions match TRBD2. The CDR3 loop spans 15 amino acids. The germline CDR1 and CDR2 sequences are MNHNY and SVGAGI (reference sequence). The J segment lost 5 bases and the V segment lost 5 bases, leaving 4 bases of the junction unmatched. The DNA for the CDR3 is TGTGCCAGCAGTGGACTAGCGGGAGTTCAAGATACGCAGTATTTT. Protein: CASSGLAGVQDTQYF.

This rearrangement joins TRBV4-2 to TRBJ2-3; D may be TRBD2 (7 bases). CDR1 is LGHNA and CDR2 is YNFKEQ in the germline V gene. V gave up 0 bases and J gave up 3 bases, with 13 bases separating them. This CDR3 is 16 amino acids long. CDR3 sequence reads: CASSQDQRGGTDTQYF. The CDR3 nucleotides read TGTGCCAGCAGCCAAGATCAAAGGGGGGGGACAGATACGCAGTATTTT.

This clonotype was found many times. The chain combines TRBV5-1 with TRBJ2-5; 8 bases line up with TRBD1. This CDR3 has 16 amino acids. CDR1 is SGHRS, CDR2 YFSETQ, per germline. With 1 base clipped from V and 5 bases from J, the junction kept 10 bases outside the gene matches. CDR3 region: CASSLRGQAFGETQYF. The CDR3 DNA reads TGCGCCAGCAGCTTGCGGGGACAGGCCTTCGGTGAGACCCAGTACTTC. Using reference TRBV5-1 and TRBJ2-5 for the parts outside the CDR3, the full variable domain is KAGVTQTPRYLIKTRGQQVTLSCSPISGHRSVSWYQQTPGQGLQFLFEYFSETQRNKGNFPGRFSGRQFSNSRSEMNVSTLELGDSALYLCASSLRGQAFGETQYFGPGTRLLVL.

This clonotype turned up a few times. V usage is TRBV27 and J usage is TRBJ2-4, with D perhaps TRBD1 or TRBD2 (5 bases each). V was cut by 4 bases and J by 1 base, with 11 bases left in between. This CDR3 is built from 15 residues. The germline CDR1 and CDR2 sequences are MNHEY and SMNVEV (reference sequence). The CDR3 DNA reads TGTGCCAGCAGTTCCCCCGGGGCGGCCAAAAACATTCAGTACTTC. Its protein product is CASSSPGAAKNIQYF.

This clonotype has just a few counts. The J gene is TRBJ2-7, the V gene TRBV4-1; TRBD1 aligns across 11 bases. The CDR3 has 17 residues. Per germline, CDR1 MGHRA and CDR2 YSYEKL. The V gene end was trimmed by 2 bases and the J gene end by 3 bases; junction bases not matched to a gene: 9. The DNA of the CDR3 is TGCGCCAGCAGCCAAAAAGAAGGGGACAGGGGGAGCTACGAGCAGTACTTC. Translation gives CASSQKEGDRGSYEQYF.

The V gene is TRBV12-3 or TRBV12-4, the J gene TRBJ1-5; 11 positions match TRBD1. J lost 6 bases, V lost 2 bases, and 9 bases had no gene match. This CDR3 has 17 residues. The CDR3 coding sequence is TGTGCCAGCAGTTTATCGTTCGGACAGGGGGCATTTCAGCCCCAGCATTTT. It is translated as CASSLSFGQGAFQPQHF.

This chain connects TRBV7-7 to TRBJ2-2; no clear D. The germline CDR1 and CDR2 sequences are SSHAT and FNYEAQ (reference sequence). This CDR3 is built from 15 residues. Trimming took 1 base from V and 2 from J, leaving 8 bases between them. CDR3 in amino acids: CASSLGSFNTGELFF. CDR3 DNA sequence: TGTGCCAGCAGCTTAGGCAGCTTTAACACCGGGGAGCTGTTTTTT.

V gene TRBV9 combines with J gene TRBJ2-3; the match to TRBD2 covers 7 bases. V lost 4 bases to trimming and J lost 0 bases; unmatched junction nucleotides: 11. Per germline, CDR1 SGDLS and CDR2 YYNGEE. The CDR3 has 17 amino acids. CDR3 residues: CASSIAWEGRSTDTQYF. CDR3 in DNA: TGTGCCAGCAGCATTGCATGGGAGGGGAGAAGCACAGATACGCAGTATTTT.

The genes are TRBV3-1 and TRBJ1-1; D uncertain. The CDR3 contains 12 residues. Germline assignment: CDR1 LGHDT and CDR2 YNNKEL (reference sequence). Trimming removed 3 bases at V and 7 bases at J, with 9 bases between. The CDR3 DNA follows: TGTGCCAGCAGCCAGGGAATTTATGAAGCTTTCTTT. Translating it yields CASSQGIYEAFF. The whole variable domain, filled in from reference TRBV3-1 and TRBJ1-1, reads DTAVSQTPKYLVTQMGNDKSIKCEQNLGHDTMYWYKQDSKKFLKIMFSYNNKELIINETVPNRFSPKSPDKAHLNLHINSLELGDSAVYFCASSQGIYEAFFGQGTRLTVV.

This clonotype was seen a handful of times. The chain combines TRBV12-3 or TRBV12-4 with TRBJ1-6; the D gene is possibly TRBD1 (5 bases). V lost 3 bases to trimming and J lost 0 bases, with 15 bases between them. The CDR3 consists of 18 residues. CDR3 DNA sequence: TGTGCCAGCAGTTTTGGTGGGGCGGCGAGCTCCTATAATTCACCCCTCCACTTT. It is translated as CASSFGGAASSYNSPLHF.

The rearrangement uses TRBV6-2 or TRBV6-3 and TRBJ2-7; possibly TRBD1 for D (6 bases). V dropped 5 bases and J dropped 0 bases, with 14 bases sitting between them. The germline gives CDR1 MNHEY, CDR2 SVGEGT. The CDR3 spans 15 residues. The CDR3 DNA is TGTGCCAGCAGTGAAATCTACAGGGTCTCCTACGAGCAGTACTTC. Protein sequence: CASSEIYRVSYEQYF.